Listed below are T cell receptor beta chains from one sample, sequenced in a study of beta chain features in type 1 diabetes. Method: immunoSEQ multiplex PCR; TCRdb's copy keeps in-frame clones and lacks some. The data show about 240,000 clones, 27% seen once. The specimen was central memory CD4+ T cells from blood. The receptors derive from a man aged 25 to 45 in good health. Both conserved end residues are part of each CDR3. A D gene is named only where the DNA matches it firmly. Some rows mark clone size as missing; the rest say once, few, many or name a class of expanded clone.

>TRBV7-9|NA|TRBJ1-6|NA
TGTGCCAGCAGCCGACGACAGCCCCATAATTCACCCCTCCACTTT
CASSRRQPHNSPLHF
>TRBV11-2|few|TRBJ2-2|NA
TGTGCCAGCACCCTCGGGGGACTCACCGGGGAGCTGTTTTTT
CASTLGGLTGELFF
>TRBV4-1|once|TRBJ2-5|TRBD2
TGCGCCAGCAGCCAATTTCCGGGACTAGCGGAGACCCAGTACTTC
CASSQFPGLAETQYF
>TRBV29-1|few|TRBJ2-1|TRBD1
TGCAGCTATGGACAGGTCCCTGAGCAGTTCTTC
CSYGQVPEQFF
>TRBV7-2|NA|TRBJ2-1|TRBD2
TGTGCCAGCAGCTTAAGTAGCGGGGGTTACAATGAGCAGTTCTTC
CASSLSSGGYNEQFF
>TRBV29-1|medium-sized|TRBJ2-3|NA
TGCAGCGTTGCCCTTAGGGCTGGGGTGACAGATACGCAGTATTTT
CSVALRAGVTDTQYF
>TRBV30|NA|TRBJ2-5|NA
TGTGCCTGGAGTGTAGTGGAGACCCAGTACTTC
CAWSVVETQYF
>TRBV11-2|many|TRBJ2-7|NA
TGTGCCAGCAGCTCCGGGAGCGAGGGCGAGCAGTACTTC
CASSSGSEGEQYF
>TRBV29-1|few|TRBJ2-1|NA
TGCAGCGTCCTGACAGGCTCTCCGGGGAATGAGCAGTTCTTC
CSVLTGSPGNEQFF
>TRBV5-1|NA|TRBJ2-2|NA
TGCGCCAGCAGCTTGGATCCAAACTCGAACACCGGGGAGCTGTTTTTT
CASSLDPNSNTGELFF
>TRBV10-3|few|TRBJ2-1|TRBD1
TGTGCCATCAGTGGGGGGACAGACAGCGGCAATGAGCAGTTCTTC
CAISGGTDSGNEQFF
>TRBV28|NA|TRBJ2-3|TRBD1
TGTGCCAGCAGACCACCGGGACAGGGGGGAGATACGCAGTATTTT
CASRPPGQGGDTQYF
>TRBV18|few|TRBJ1-1|TRBD1
TGTGCCAGCTCAGCACGGGACAGGGCGGCTTTCTTT
CASSARDRAAFF
>TRBV6-1|NA|TRBJ1-2|TRBD1
TGTGCCAGCAGAACAGGACAGGGTAACTATGGCTACACCTTC
CASRTGQGNYGYTF
>TRBV4-2|few|TRBJ2-1|NA
TGTGCCAGCAGCCAAGCGGGGGTGAGCTCCTACAATGAGCAGTTCTTC
CASSQAGVSSYNEQFF